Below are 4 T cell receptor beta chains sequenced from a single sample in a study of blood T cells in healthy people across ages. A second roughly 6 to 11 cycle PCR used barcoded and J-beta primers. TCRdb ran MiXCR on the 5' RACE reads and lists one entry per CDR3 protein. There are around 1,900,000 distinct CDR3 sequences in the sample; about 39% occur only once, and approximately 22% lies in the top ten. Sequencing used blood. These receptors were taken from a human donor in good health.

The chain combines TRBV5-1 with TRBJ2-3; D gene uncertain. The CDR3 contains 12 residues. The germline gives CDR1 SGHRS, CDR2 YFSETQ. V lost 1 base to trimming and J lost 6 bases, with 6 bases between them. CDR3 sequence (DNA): TGCGCCAGCAGCTTGAGCTATGATACGCAGTATTTT. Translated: CASSLSYDTQYF.

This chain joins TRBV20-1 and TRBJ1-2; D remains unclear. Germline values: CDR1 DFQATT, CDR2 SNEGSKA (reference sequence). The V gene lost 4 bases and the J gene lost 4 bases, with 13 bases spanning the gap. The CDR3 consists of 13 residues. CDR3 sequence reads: CSAIPLKFYGYTF. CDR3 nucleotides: TGCAGTGCTATTCCGCTGAAGTTCTATGGCTACACCTTC.

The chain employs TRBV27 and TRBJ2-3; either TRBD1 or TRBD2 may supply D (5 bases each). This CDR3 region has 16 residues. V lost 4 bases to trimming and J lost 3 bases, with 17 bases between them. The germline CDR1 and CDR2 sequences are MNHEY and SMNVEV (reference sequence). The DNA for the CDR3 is TGTGCCAGCAGTTCTAAGGACATGAGGGCTACAGATACGCAGTATTTT. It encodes CASSSKDMRATDTQYF.

The CDR3 coding sequence is TGCAGTGCTAACCGGGATCCTAATCAGCCCCAGCATTTT. Translation gives CSANRDPNQPQHF. The chain uses TRBV20-1 and TRBJ1-5; D gene unclear. Per germline, CDR1 DFQATT and CDR2 SNEGSKA (reference sequence). CDR3 size: 13 residues. The ends were cut back, 4 bases at V and 4 bases at J, with 11 bases in the middle.